The clone carrying this TCR beta chain was observed a single time. Its antigen is unknown. The source of the sample is a study of cytomegalovirus exposure and HLA in healthy donors. Across the study: The platform used for the roughly 130 validation repertoires matched that of the 666 first-cohort repertoires, a later analysis reported. Study-wide points: Most TCR sequences were uncommon, yet certain public TCRs appeared in many donors. Altogether, 164 TCR beta chains were recorded as cytomegalovirus-associated.

Germline V gene sequence: CDR1 LNHDA, CDR2 SQIVND (reference sequence). V lost 4 bases, J lost 4 bases, and 7 bases lay in between. The CDR3 sequence is 12 residues long. The method was immunoSEQ multiplex PCR; TCRdb's version includes in-frame clones alone and lacks a portion of them. The repertoire holds around 60,000 clones, with just under 95% as singletons. Material: PBMCs. This chain connects TRBV19 to TRBJ1-2; D not certain. The TCR comes from a man in his late teens or twenties in good health and CMV-seropositive. CDR3 DNA sequence: TGTGCCAGTAGTAGCTCCAGCTATGGCTACACCTTC. This translates into CASSSSSYGYTF.